The T cell receptor beta chain under discussion was sequenced for a study of a mutant IDH1 vaccine in newly diagnosed glioma. Across the whole study: Vaccination started 4-6 weeks after radiotherapy alone, or with temozolomide cycles. Patients had received radiotherapy, temozolomide, or both previously, most receiving both. Treatment recipients were approximately 62% male and around 40% female, and their mean age was roughly 40 years.

Time point reported: week 5, during vaccination. One vaccine dose held 300 ug of mutant IDH1 20-mer peptide and came with topical imiquimod. The CDR3 spans 15 residues. J lost 1 base, V lost 5 bases, and 3 bases had no gene match. CDR1 is SEHNR and CDR2 is FQNEAQ in the germline V gene (reference sequence). With respect to this clone: The antigen is undetermined.

The repertoire was sequenced with immunoSEQ multiplex PCR; TCRdb's copy has only in-frame clones and lacks some. The sample shows roughly 54,000 clones, approximately 80% of them seen only once. The chain has TRBV7-9 and TRBJ2-7, with 12 positions matching TRBD1. The TCR originated in a man in his thirties or forties with glioma. The sequencing here drew on PBMCs, taken from a glioma patient whose treatment included an IDH1 peptide vaccine. CDR3 region: CASSPGQGASYEQYF. The CDR3 region has the DNA TGTGCCAGCAGCCCGGGACAGGGGGCTTCCTACGAGCAGTACTTC.